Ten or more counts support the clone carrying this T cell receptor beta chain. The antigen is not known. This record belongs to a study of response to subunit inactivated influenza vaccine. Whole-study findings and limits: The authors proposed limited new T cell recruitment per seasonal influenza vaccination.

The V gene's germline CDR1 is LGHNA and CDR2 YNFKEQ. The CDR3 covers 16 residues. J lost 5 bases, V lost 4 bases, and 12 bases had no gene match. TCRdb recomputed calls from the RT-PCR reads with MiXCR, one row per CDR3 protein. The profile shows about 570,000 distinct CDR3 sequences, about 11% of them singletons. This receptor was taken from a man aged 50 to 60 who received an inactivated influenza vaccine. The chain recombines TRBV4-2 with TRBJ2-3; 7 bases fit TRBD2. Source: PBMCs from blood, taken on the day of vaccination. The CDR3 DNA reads TGTGCCAGCAGCCTAGACACTAGCGAGATCCGAGATACGCAGTATTTT. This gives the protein CASSLDTSEIRDTQYF.